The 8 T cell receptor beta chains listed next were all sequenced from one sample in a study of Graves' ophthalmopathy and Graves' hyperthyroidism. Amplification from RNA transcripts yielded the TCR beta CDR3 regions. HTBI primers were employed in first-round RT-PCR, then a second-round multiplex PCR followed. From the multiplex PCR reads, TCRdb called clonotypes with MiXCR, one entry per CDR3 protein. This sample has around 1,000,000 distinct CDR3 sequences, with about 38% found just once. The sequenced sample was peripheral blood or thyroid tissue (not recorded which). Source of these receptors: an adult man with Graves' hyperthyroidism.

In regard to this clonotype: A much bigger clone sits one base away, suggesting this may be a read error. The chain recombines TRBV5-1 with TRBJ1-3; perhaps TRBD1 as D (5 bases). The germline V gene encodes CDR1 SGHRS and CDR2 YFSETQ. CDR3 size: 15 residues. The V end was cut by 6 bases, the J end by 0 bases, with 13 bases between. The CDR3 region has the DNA TGCGCCAGCAAGCCGACGGGACCCTCTGGAAACACCATATATTTT. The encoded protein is CASKPTGPSGNTIYF.

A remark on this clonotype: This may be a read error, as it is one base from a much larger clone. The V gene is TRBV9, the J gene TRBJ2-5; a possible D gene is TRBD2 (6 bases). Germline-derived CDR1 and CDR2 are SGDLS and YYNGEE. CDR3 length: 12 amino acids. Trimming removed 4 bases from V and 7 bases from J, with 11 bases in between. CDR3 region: CASSIQGGTQYF. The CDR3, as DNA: TGTGCCAGCAGCATTCAGGGAGGGACCCAGTACTTC.

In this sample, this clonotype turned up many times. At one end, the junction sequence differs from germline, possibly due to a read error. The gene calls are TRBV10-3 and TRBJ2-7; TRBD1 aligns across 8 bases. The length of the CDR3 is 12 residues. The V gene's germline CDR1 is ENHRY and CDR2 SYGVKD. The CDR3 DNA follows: TGTGCCATCAGTGAGTCTGGACAGGGTCAGGACTTC. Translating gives CAISESGQGQDF.

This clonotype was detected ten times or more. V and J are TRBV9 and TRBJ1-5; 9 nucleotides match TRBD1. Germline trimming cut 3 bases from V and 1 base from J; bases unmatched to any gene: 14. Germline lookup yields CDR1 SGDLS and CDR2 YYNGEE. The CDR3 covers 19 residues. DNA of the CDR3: TGTGCCAGCAGCGACCGTTCAAGGACAGGGGTTAGGAGCAATCAGCCCCAGCATTTT. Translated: CASSDRSRTGVRSNQPQHF.

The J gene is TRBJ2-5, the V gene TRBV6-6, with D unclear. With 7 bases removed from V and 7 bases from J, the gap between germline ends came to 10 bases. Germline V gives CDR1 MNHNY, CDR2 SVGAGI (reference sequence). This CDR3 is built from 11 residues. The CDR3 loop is CASKSVGTQYF. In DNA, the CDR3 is TGTGCCAGCAAGAGTGTCGGGACCCAGTACTTC.

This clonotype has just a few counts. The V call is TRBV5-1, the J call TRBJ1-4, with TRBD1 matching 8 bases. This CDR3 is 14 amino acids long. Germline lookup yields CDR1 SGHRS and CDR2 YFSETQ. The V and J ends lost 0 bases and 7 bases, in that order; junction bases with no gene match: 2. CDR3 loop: CASSLGRGPEKLFF. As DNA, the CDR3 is TGCGCCAGCAGCTTGGGCAGGGGGCCTGAAAAACTGTTTTTT.

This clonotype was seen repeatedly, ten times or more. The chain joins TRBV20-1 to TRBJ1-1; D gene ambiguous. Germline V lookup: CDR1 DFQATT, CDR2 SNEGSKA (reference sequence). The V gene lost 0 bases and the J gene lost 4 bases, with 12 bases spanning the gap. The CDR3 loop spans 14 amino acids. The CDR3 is CSARDSGVRTEAFF. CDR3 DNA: TGCAGTGCTAGAGATTCTGGTGTTCGCACTGAAGCTTTCTTT.

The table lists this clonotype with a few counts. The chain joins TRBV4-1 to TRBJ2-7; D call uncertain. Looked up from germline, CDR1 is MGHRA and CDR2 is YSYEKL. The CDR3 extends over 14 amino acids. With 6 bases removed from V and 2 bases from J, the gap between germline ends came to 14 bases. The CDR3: CASRPTGPPYEQYF. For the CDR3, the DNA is TGCGCCAGCAGACCGACCGGTCCCCCCTACGAGCAGTACTTC.